This is a list of T cell receptor beta chains from one sample in a study of T-cell memory formation after mild COVID-19. TCRdb itself ran the 5' RACE reads through MiXCR, one entry per CDR3 protein. The sample records around 300,000 distinct CDR3 sequences, roughly 13% being singletons. The sequencing input was PBMCs or a T cell subset sorted from them (not recorded which). The receptors originated from a man younger than 30 who had mild COVID-19 (a few samples of this study predate the infection). Cell type and time point are not known. Each CDR3 is given with its conserved first and last residue. Fields, in order: clone size, D gene, V gene, J gene, CDR3 DNA, CDR3 protein. The D gene is left open where the match is weak. Clone size appears in some rows only: once, few, many, or a class for an expanded clone.

clone size: many; D gene: -; V gene: TRBV7-2; J gene: TRBJ1-4; CDR3 DNA: TGTGCCAGCAGCCGAGGACAGACTAAACATGAAAAACTGTTTTTT; CDR3 protein: CASSRGQTKHEKLFF
clone size: -; D gene: -; V gene: TRBV2; J gene: TRBJ2-2; CDR3 DNA: TGTGCCAGCAGTGAACTGGTTGGAGGGGTTAACACCGGGGAGCTGTTTTTT; CDR3 protein: CASSELVGGVNTGELFF
clone size: -; D gene: -; V gene: TRBV5-1; J gene: TRBJ2-1; CDR3 DNA: TGCGCCAGCAGCTTCCCCCGCTCCCCTTGCCTCAATGAGCAGTTCTTC; CDR3 protein: CASSFPRSPCLNEQFF
clone size: few; D gene: TRBD1; V gene: TRBV29-1; J gene: TRBJ1-2; CDR3 DNA: TGCAGCGTTATGGGACAGACTTCTTATGGCTACACCTTC; CDR3 protein: CSVMGQTSYGYTF
clone size: few; D gene: -; V gene: TRBV27; J gene: TRBJ2-7; CDR3 DNA: TGTGCCAGCAGTTTGCGGCCGCGCAGGGAGCAGTACTTC; CDR3 protein: CASSLRPRREQYF
clone size: few; D gene: TRBD1; V gene: TRBV6-5; J gene: TRBJ2-3; CDR3 DNA: TGTGCCAGCAGTCAAGGGACAGCGAGTTCTAGCACAGATACGCAGTATTTT; CDR3 protein: CASSQGTASSSTDTQYF
clone size: -; D gene: TRBD1; V gene: TRBV7-3; J gene: TRBJ1-2; CDR3 DNA: TGTGCCAGCAGCCCCGGACAGGGGTACGGCTATGGCTACACCTTC; CDR3 protein: CASSPGQGYGYGYTF
clone size: many; D gene: -; V gene: TRBV7-2; J gene: TRBJ2-3; CDR3 DNA: TGTGCCAGCAGCCCCCGGGGTACGCAGTATTTT; CDR3 protein: CASSPRGTQYF
clone size: few; D gene: -; V gene: TRBV5-1; J gene: TRBJ1-1; CDR3 DNA: TGCGCCAGCAGCTTTCTCGCAGAAAACACTGAAGCTTTCTTT; CDR3 protein: CASSFLAENTEAFF
clone size: few; D gene: -; V gene: TRBV3-1; J gene: TRBJ1-1; CDR3 DNA: TGTGCCAGCAGCCTCACGCCGGCAGGGAACACTGAAGCTTTCTTT; CDR3 protein: CASSLTPAGNTEAFF
clone size: -; D gene: -; V gene: TRBV2; J gene: TRBJ1-5; CDR3 DNA: TGTGCCAGCAGTGAGGTCTCCACCAATCAGCCCCAGCATTTT; CDR3 protein: CASSEVSTNQPQHF
clone size: few; D gene: TRBD2; V gene: TRBV5-6; J gene: TRBJ2-5; CDR3 DNA: TGTGCCAGCAGCCCGAGGTGGTCGGGGCTAGCGGAAGAGACCCAGTACTTC; CDR3 protein: CASSPRWSGLAEETQYF
clone size: few; D gene: TRBD1; V gene: TRBV2; J gene: TRBJ2-7; CDR3 DNA: TGTGCCAGCAGCGGGACAGGGATAGTGGGCGAGCAGTACTTC; CDR3 protein: CASSGTGIVGEQYF
clone size: many; D gene: TRBD1; V gene: TRBV5-1; J gene: TRBJ2-5; CDR3 DNA: TGCGCCAGCAGCTTTACAGGGGGAAGAGGAGAGACCCAGTACTTC; CDR3 protein: CASSFTGGRGETQYF
clone size: -; D gene: -; V gene: TRBV5-1; J gene: TRBJ2-2; CDR3 DNA: TGCGCCAGCAGCTTGAGGGTGTTGGACGGGGAGCTGTTTTTT; CDR3 protein: CASSLRVLDGELFF
clone size: -; D gene: TRBD1; V gene: TRBV27; J gene: TRBJ2-5; CDR3 DNA: TGTGCCAGCAGTCCCGGGACAGGGTCGTGGGAGACCCAGTACTTC; CDR3 protein: CASSPGTGSWETQYF
clone size: -; D gene: -; V gene: TRBV7-3; J gene: TRBJ1-3; CDR3 DNA: TGTGCCTTCTACCCGGCTGGAAACACCATATATTTT; CDR3 protein: CAFYPAGNTIYF
clone size: few; D gene: TRBD1; V gene: TRBV6-4; J gene: TRBJ2-7; CDR3 DNA: TGTGCCTGGCGAGACAGGGTAACGGACGAGCAGTACTTC; CDR3 protein: CAWRDRVTDEQYF
clone size: few; D gene: TRBD1; V gene: TRBV28; J gene: TRBJ2-1; CDR3 DNA: TGTGCCACCCGACGACAGGGGGACAATGAGCAGTTCTTC; CDR3 protein: CATRRQGDNEQFF